What follows is one T cell receptor (beta chain) and its context. CDR3 length equals 13 residues. Germline-derived CDR1 and CDR2 are SGHTA and FQGTGA. V shed 5 bases and J 10 bases; nucleotides not matched to a gene: 7. Some clones are missing from TCRdb's copy, which holds only in-frame ones; the method was immunoSEQ multiplex PCR. The data show over 85,000 clones, around 82% seen once. This entry belongs to a study of blood T cell repertoires in COVID-19. Study summary: T cells, B-cell-depleted T cells, or PBMCs supplied cDNA or gDNA.

This clonotype was obtained from a woman aged 55-70 years with acute or convalescent COVID-19. The sequenced sample consisted of peripheral blood. The gene calls are TRBV7-3 and TRBJ2-1, with 8 positions matching TRBD1. CDR3 in amino acids: CASSTDRDGEQFF. The CDR3, as DNA: TGTGCCAGCAGCACGGACAGGGATGGGGAGCAGTTCTTC.